This T cell receptor (beta chain) is drawn from a study of T cell repertoires in cytomegalovirus infection. Study-wide background: Peptides in the study included HLA-C-restricted and HLA-B-restricted CMV epitopes. CMV infection together with matching HLA type was indicated by public TCR beta signatures.

Using its own MiXCR run on the reads, TCRdb lists one record per CDR3 protein. The repertoire has about 830,000 distinct CDR3 sequences, approximately 32% of them found once; the top ten carry 9.5% to 15%. This clonotype was detected only a few times. Its antigen remains unidentified. Study outcomes and limitations: Cumulative frequency (of public TCR beta family members) identified carriers of CMV plus the relevant HLA. The ex vivo response was dominated by HLA-C-restricted CMV-specific TCR beta clonotypes.

The TCR sequence derives from a human donor in good health (CMV status not recorded). Some clones in this sample may be carry-over from other donors' samples. The material sequenced was cultured CD8+ T cells from PBMCs, taken from culture after CMV antigen stimulation.

CDR3 sequence reads: CASRLSLAGSNEQFF. For the CDR3, the DNA is TGTGCCAGCAGGCTTTCACTAGCGGGGAGCAATGAGCAGTTCTTC. This chain joins TRBV2 and TRBJ2-1; 10 bases fit TRBD2. V trimming: 6 bases; J trimming: 6 bases; junction bases outside the gene matches: 8. Looked up from germline, CDR1 is SNHLY and CDR2 is FYNNEI. There are 15 residues in the CDR3.